A selection of T cell receptor beta chains follows, all from one sample in a study of blood T cell repertoires in COVID-19. Assay used: immunoSEQ multiplex PCR; TCRdb lists only in-frame clones, some missing. The table has approximately 300,000 clones, about 82% seen once. The specimen sequenced was peripheral blood. These TCRs come from a woman aged 45-60 years with active or convalescent COVID-19. The CDR3 runs from the conserved cysteine through the conserved F or W. D genes are given only for firm matches. Where a row states a size, it is once, few, many or the class of an expanded clone; other rows omit it.

d_call	cdr3_length	v_call	j_call	clone_size	cdr3_aa	cdr3_nt
TRBD1	15	TRBV2	TRBJ1-5	NA	CASSGRGTDNQPQHF	TGTGCCAGCAGTGGGAGAGGGACAGACAATCAGCCCCAGCATTTT
TRBD2	17	TRBV14	TRBJ2-1	NA	CASSPRTSGSIYNEQFF	TGTGCCAGCAGCCCTCGGACTAGCGGGAGTATTTACAATGAGCAGTTCTTC
NA	14	TRBV5-4	TRBJ2-7	NA	CASSLDRGGYEQYF	TGTGCCAGCAGCTTGGACAGGGGAGGCTACGAGCAGTACTTC
TRBD2	16	TRBV5-4	TRBJ2-1	NA	CASSPRLAEAYNEQFF	TGTGCCAGCAGCCCCAGACTAGCGGAGGCCTACAATGAGCAGTTCTTC
NA	19	TRBV5-1	TRBJ1-1	NA	CASSLDARRGRYLGTEAFF	TGCGCCAGCAGCTTGGACGCGCGCAGGGGAAGGTATTTAGGCACTGAAGCTTTCTTT
TRBD2	20	TRBV19	TRBJ2-3	NA	CASSIWRLAGGPRPTDTQYF	TGTGCCAGTAGTATATGGCGACTAGCGGGAGGGCCTCGCCCCACAGATACGCAGTATTTT
NA	13	TRBV6-4	TRBJ1-3	NA	CASGRDSGNTIYF	TGTGCCAGCGGCAGGGACTCTGGAAACACCATATATTTT
NA	14	TRBV28	TRBJ1-2	NA	CASSLRTVLYGYTF	TGTGCCAGCAGTTTACGGACAGTACTATATGGCTACACCTTC
NA	12	TRBV6-5	TRBJ2-7	NA	CASSPEGDEQYF	TGTGCCAGCAGTCCAGAGGGGGACGAGCAGTACTTC
NA	14	TRBV28	TRBJ2-7	NA	CASSLYPVSYEQYF	TGTGCCAGCAGTTTATATCCGGTTTCCTACGAGCAGTACTTC
NA	16	TRBV28	TRBJ1-3	few	CASSPWTAASGNTIYF	TGTGCCAGCAGTCCGTGGACAGCGGCCTCTGGAAACACCATATATTTT
NA	15	TRBV7-9	TRBJ2-3	NA	CASSLGTSMIDTQYF	TGTGCCAGCAGCTTAGGTACTAGTATGATAGATACGCAGTATTTT
TRBD1	13	TRBV7-9	TRBJ1-1	NA	CASSWTGGTEAFF	TGTGCCAGCAGCTGGACAGGTGGCACTGAAGCTTTCTTT
NA	14	TRBV21-1	TRBJ1-2	once	CASSKAPPRHGYTF	TGTGCCAGCAGCAAGGCCCCGCCGCGGCATGGCTACACCTTC
TRBD2	15	TRBV19	TRBJ2-7	once	CASSINLAGVHEQYF	TGTGCCAGTAGTATAAATCTAGCGGGAGTCCACGAGCAGTACTTC
TRBD2	15	TRBV6-5	TRBJ2-1	NA	CASSSSGRSYNEQFF	TGTGCCAGCAGTTCTAGCGGCCGCTCCTACAATGAGCAGTTCTTC
NA	13	TRBV2	TRBJ1-2	NA	CASSKDTGPGYTF	TGTGCCAGCAGTAAAGACACTGGGCCTGGCTACACCTTC
NA	12	TRBV4-2	TRBJ2-1	NA	CASSQVPNEQFF	TGTGCCAGCAGCCAAGTCCCGAATGAGCAGTTCTTC
TRBD2	15	TRBV5-1	TRBJ2-1	NA	CASSFTSGSYNEQFF	TGCGCCAGCAGCTTCACTAGCGGATCCTACAATGAGCAGTTCTTC
TRBD2	14	TRBV7-9	TRBJ2-1	NA	CASTVGGTLNEQFF	TGTGCCAGCACCGTCGGGGGGACCCTCAATGAGCAGTTCTTC
TRBD2	16	TRBV27	TRBJ2-2	NA	CASSSPSGRARGELFF	TGTGCCAGCAGTTCACCTAGCGGGAGGGCCAGGGGGGAGCTGTTTTTT
NA	13	TRBV29-1	TRBJ1-5	few	CSVAGGSNQPQHF	TGCAGCGTTGCGGGAGGGAGCAATCAGCCCCAGCATTTT